This record covers a single T cell receptor beta chain. Germline lookup yields CDR1 MGHRA and CDR2 YSYEKL. Trimming took off 4 bases at V and 0 bases at J, with 16 bases between the two ends. This CDR3 has 17 residues. Selected positively for CCR7 and CD45RO-negative, naive CD8 cells excluded terminally differentiated effector memory CD45RA+ cells. This sample was included in a study of shared clonotypes between healthy human individuals. TCRdb's table, derived via immunoSEQ multiplex PCR, lists solely in-frame clones and lacks some. The sample consists of 1.5 million to 2.5 million clones, about 95% of them appearing once.

The rearrangement links TRBV4-1 to TRBJ1-3; no definite D call. The source material was naive CD8+ T cells sorted from blood. The sequence was obtained from a man between 18 and 29 years old in good health. The CDR3 bases are TGCGCCAGCAGCCCCCTTCTCGGGCTTGGCTCTGGAAACACCATATATTTT. It translates to CASSPLLGLGSGNTIYF.